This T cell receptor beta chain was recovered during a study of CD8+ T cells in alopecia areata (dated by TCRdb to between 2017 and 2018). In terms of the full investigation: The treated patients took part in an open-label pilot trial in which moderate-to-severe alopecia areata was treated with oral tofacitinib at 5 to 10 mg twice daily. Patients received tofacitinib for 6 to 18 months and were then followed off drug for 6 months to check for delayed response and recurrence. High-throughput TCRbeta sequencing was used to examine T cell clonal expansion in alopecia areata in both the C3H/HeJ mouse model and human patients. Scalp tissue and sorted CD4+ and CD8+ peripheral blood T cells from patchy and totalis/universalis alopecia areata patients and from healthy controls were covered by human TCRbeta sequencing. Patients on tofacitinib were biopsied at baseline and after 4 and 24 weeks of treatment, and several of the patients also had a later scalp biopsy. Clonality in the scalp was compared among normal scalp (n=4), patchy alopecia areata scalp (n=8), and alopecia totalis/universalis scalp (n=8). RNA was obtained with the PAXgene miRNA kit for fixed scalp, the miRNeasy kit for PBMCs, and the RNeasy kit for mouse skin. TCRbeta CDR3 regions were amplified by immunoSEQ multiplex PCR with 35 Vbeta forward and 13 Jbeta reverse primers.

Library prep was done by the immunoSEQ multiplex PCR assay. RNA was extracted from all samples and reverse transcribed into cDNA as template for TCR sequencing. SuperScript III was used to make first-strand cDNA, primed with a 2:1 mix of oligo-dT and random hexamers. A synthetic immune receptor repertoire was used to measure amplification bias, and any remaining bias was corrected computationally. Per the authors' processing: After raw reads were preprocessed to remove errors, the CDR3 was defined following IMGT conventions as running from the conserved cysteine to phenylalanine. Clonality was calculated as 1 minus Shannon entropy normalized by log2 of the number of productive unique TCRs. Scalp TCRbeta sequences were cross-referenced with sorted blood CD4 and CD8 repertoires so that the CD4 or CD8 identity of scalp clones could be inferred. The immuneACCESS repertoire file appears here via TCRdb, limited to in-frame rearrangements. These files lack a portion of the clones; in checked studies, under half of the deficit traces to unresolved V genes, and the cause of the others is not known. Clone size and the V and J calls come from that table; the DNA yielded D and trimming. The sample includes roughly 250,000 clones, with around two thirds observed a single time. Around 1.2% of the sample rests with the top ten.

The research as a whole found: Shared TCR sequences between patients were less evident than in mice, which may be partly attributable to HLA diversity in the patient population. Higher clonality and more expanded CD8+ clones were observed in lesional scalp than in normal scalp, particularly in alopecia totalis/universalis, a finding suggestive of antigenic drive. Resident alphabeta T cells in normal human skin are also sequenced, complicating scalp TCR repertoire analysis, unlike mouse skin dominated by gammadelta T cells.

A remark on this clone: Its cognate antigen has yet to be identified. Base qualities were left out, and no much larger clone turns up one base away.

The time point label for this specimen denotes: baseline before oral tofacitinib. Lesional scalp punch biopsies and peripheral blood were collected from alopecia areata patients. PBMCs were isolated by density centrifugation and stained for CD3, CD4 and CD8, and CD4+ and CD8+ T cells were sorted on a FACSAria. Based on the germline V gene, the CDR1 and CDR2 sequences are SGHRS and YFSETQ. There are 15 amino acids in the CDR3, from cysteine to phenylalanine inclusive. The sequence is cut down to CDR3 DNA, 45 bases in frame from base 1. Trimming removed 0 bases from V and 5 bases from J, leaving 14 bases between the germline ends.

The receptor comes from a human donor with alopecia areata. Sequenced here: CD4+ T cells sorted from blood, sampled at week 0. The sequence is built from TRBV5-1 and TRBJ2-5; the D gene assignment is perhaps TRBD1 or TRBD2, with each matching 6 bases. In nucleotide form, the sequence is TGCGCCAGCAGCTTGGATGGGGGGCGGAAGGAGACCCAGTACTTC. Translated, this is CASSLDGGRKETQYF.